Listed below are T cell receptor beta chains from one sample, sequenced in a study of blood T cell repertoires in COVID-19. The method was immunoSEQ multiplex PCR; TCRdb's version includes in-frame clones alone and lacks a portion of them. This table holds more than 350,000 clones, around nine tenths found once. Sample: PBMCs or T cells enriched from blood (not recorded which). The receptors here all came from a woman aged 45-60 years who had recovered from COVID-19. Each CDR3 is given with its conserved first and last residue. Fields, in order: V gene, J gene, clone size, D gene, CDR3 DNA, CDR3 protein. D genes are given only for firm matches. Rows may omit the clone size; those that give it use once, few, many or a size class.

v_call: TRBV27; j_call: TRBJ1-6; clone_size: .; d_call: .; cdr3_nt: TGTGCCAGCAGTCAACAGGTTATCAATGGTGATTCACCCCTCCACTTT; cdr3_aa: CASSQQVINGDSPLHF
v_call: TRBV27; j_call: TRBJ2-7; clone_size: .; d_call: .; cdr3_nt: TGTGCCAGCAGTTTGGGTCCTGGGGACTGGTACGAGCAGTACTTC; cdr3_aa: CASSLGPGDWYEQYF
v_call: TRBV7-8; j_call: TRBJ2-7; clone_size: .; d_call: .; cdr3_nt: TGTGCCAGCAGCTTATCAGCGTATGGGTCGCAACAGTACTTC; cdr3_aa: CASSLSAYGSQQYF
v_call: TRBV5-5; j_call: TRBJ1-2; clone_size: .; d_call: TRBD1; cdr3_nt: TGTGCCAGCAGCATCCCGGGACAGACAGCTAACTATGGCTACACCTTC; cdr3_aa: CASSIPGQTANYGYTF
v_call: TRBV6-5; j_call: TRBJ1-2; clone_size: once; d_call: TRBD1; cdr3_nt: TGTGCCAGTACAGGACAGGGGTATGGCTACACCTTC; cdr3_aa: CASTGQGYGYTF
v_call: TRBV7-9; j_call: TRBJ2-5; clone_size: .; d_call: TRBD2; cdr3_nt: TGTGCCAGCAGCCTACTAGCGGGGGGCAAAAAGACCCAGTACTTC; cdr3_aa: CASSLLAGGKKTQYF
v_call: TRBV4-1; j_call: TRBJ2-1; clone_size: .; d_call: .; cdr3_nt: TGCGCCAGCAGCCAAGATATTTCTCGGGGGATGGTCTACAATGAGCAGTTCTTC; cdr3_aa: CASSQDISRGMVYNEQFF
v_call: TRBV7-6; j_call: TRBJ2-5; clone_size: .; d_call: TRBD2; cdr3_nt: TGTGCCAGCAGCCCGTCGGGACTAGCGGGGAAAGAGACCCAGTACTTC; cdr3_aa: CASSPSGLAGKETQYF
v_call: TRBV7-9; j_call: TRBJ1-1; clone_size: few; d_call: .; cdr3_nt: TGTGCCAGCAGCTGGTATGAGATGAACACTGAAGCTTTCTTT; cdr3_aa: CASSWYEMNTEAFF
v_call: TRBV7-8; j_call: TRBJ2-3; clone_size: once; d_call: TRBD2; cdr3_nt: TGTGCCAGCAGACCATGGGGGGGGACAGATACGCAGTATTTT; cdr3_aa: CASRPWGGTDTQYF
v_call: TRBV28; j_call: TRBJ1-2; clone_size: .; d_call: .; cdr3_nt: TGTGCCAGTTCAGGGTATCCCATCCTTTCCTCCTTTGGCTACACCTTC; cdr3_aa: CASSGYPILSSFGYTF
v_call: TRBV3-1/TRBV3-2; j_call: TRBJ1-3; clone_size: .; d_call: .; cdr3_nt: TGTGCCAGCAGCTTATCTCAGGGGCTCCCTTCCGGAAACACCATATATTTT; cdr3_aa: CASSLSQGLPSGNTIYF
v_call: TRBV15; j_call: TRBJ1-2; clone_size: .; d_call: TRBD1; cdr3_nt: TGTGCCACCAGCAGAGGGACAGGGGTCAACTATGGCTACACCTTC; cdr3_aa: CATSRGTGVNYGYTF
v_call: TRBV5-1; j_call: TRBJ2-2; clone_size: .; d_call: .; cdr3_nt: TGCGCCAGCAGCTGGTATGCAGGTAACACCGGGGAGCTGTTTTTT; cdr3_aa: CASSWYAGNTGELFF
v_call: TRBV28; j_call: TRBJ1-5; clone_size: .; d_call: TRBD1; cdr3_nt: TGTGCCAGCAGCCTACAGGGGTATCAGCCCCAGCATTTT; cdr3_aa: CASSLQGYQPQHF
v_call: TRBV21-1; j_call: TRBJ2-7; clone_size: few; d_call: .; cdr3_nt: TGTGCCAGCAGCAAAGAAAGAGGACTAGCGGGGGAAAGCTACGAGCAGTACTTC; cdr3_aa: CASSKERGLAGESYEQYF
v_call: TRBV29-1; j_call: TRBJ1-2; clone_size: .; d_call: .; cdr3_nt: TGCAGCGTTGAATGGCAGTATGGCTACACCTTC; cdr3_aa: CSVEWQYGYTF
v_call: TRBV9; j_call: TRBJ1-5; clone_size: once; d_call: .; cdr3_nt: TGTGCCAGCAGCGTAGCGGGGGGCCCACATCAGCCCCAGCATTTT; cdr3_aa: CASSVAGGPHQPQHF
v_call: TRBV6-5; j_call: TRBJ1-3; clone_size: .; d_call: .; cdr3_nt: TGTGCCAGCACTCCGGGTAGCTCTGGAAACACCATATATTTT; cdr3_aa: CASTPGSSGNTIYF
v_call: TRBV20-1; j_call: TRBJ2-5; clone_size: .; d_call: TRBD2; cdr3_nt: TGCAGTGCTAGTCCGCTCCTAGCGGGGGGGCAAGAGACCCAGTACTTC; cdr3_aa: CSASPLLAGGQETQYF
v_call: TRBV6-6; j_call: TRBJ2-1; clone_size: .; d_call: .; cdr3_nt: TGTGCCAGCAATGATAGGGCTAGCGAGGTACATGAGCAGTTCTTC; cdr3_aa: CASNDRASEVHEQFF
v_call: TRBV7-8; j_call: TRBJ2-7; clone_size: .; d_call: .; cdr3_nt: TGTGCCAGCAGCTTAGGGCAGGGTACCTACGAGCAGTACTTC; cdr3_aa: CASSLGQGTYEQYF
v_call: TRBV5-1; j_call: TRBJ2-1; clone_size: .; d_call: TRBD2; cdr3_nt: TGCGCCAGCACCCCTCAGGCGGGGGGCGATGAGCAGTTCTTC; cdr3_aa: CASTPQAGGDEQFF
v_call: TRBV7-8; j_call: TRBJ1-1; clone_size: .; d_call: TRBD1; cdr3_nt: TGTGCCGGCCGAGACAGGGGGAACACTGAAGCTTTCTTT; cdr3_aa: CAGRDRGNTEAFF